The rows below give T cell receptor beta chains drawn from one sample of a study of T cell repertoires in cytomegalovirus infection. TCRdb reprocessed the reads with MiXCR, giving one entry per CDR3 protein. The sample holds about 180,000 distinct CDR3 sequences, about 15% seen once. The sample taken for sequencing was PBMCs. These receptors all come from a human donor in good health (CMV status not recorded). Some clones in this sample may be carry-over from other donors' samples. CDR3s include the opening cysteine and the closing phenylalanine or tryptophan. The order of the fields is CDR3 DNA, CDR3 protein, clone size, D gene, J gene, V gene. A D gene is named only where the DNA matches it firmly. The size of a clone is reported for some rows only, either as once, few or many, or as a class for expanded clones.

CDR3nt: TGTGCCAGCAGCCTACAGCCTCGTGGGGATAACACTGAAGCTTTCTTT
CDR3aa: CASSLQPRGDNTEAFF
abundance: many
d_gene: -
j_gene: TRBJ1-1
v_gene: TRBV7-2

CDR3nt: TGTGCCAGCAGTGAAATTCTGGGGTCCTATGGCTACACCTTC
CDR3aa: CASSEILGSYGYTF
abundance: -
d_gene: -
j_gene: TRBJ1-2
v_gene: TRBV2

CDR3nt: TGTGCCAGCAGTTACTCCCCGGGACTAGCGCAAGAGACCCAGTACTTC
CDR3aa: CASSYSPGLAQETQYF
abundance: many
d_gene: TRBD2
j_gene: TRBJ2-5
v_gene: TRBV6-2/TRBV6-3

CDR3nt: TGTGCCAGCAGCGCGACTAGCGGTTACACAGATACGCAGTATTTT
CDR3aa: CASSATSGYTDTQYF
abundance: many
d_gene: TRBD2
j_gene: TRBJ2-3
v_gene: TRBV7-8

CDR3nt: TGCAGCGTTGTCCTTTGGGCGGACGAGCAGTACTTC
CDR3aa: CSVVLWADEQYF
abundance: -
d_gene: -
j_gene: TRBJ2-7
v_gene: TRBV29-1

CDR3nt: TGTGCCAGCAGCAATGGACAGGGAAAAGAGACCCAGTACTTC
CDR3aa: CASSNGQGKETQYF
abundance: -
d_gene: TRBD1
j_gene: TRBJ2-5
v_gene: TRBV2

CDR3nt: TGTGCCAGCAGCGTCAGCCGGGACAGGACCTCCCTACTAAAGATGAGGACTGAAGCTTTCTTT
CDR3aa: CASSVSRDRTSLLKMRTEAFF
abundance: many
d_gene: TRBD1
j_gene: TRBJ1-1
v_gene: TRBV11-2

CDR3nt: TGCAGTGCTAGACACCTAGCAGCCTACGAGCAGTACTTC
CDR3aa: CSARHLAAYEQYF
abundance: -
d_gene: -
j_gene: TRBJ2-7
v_gene: TRBV20-1

CDR3nt: TGTGCCAGCCAGGACAGCAGCTATGGCTACACCTTC
CDR3aa: CASQDSSYGYTF
abundance: -
d_gene: -
j_gene: TRBJ1-2
v_gene: TRBV6-5

CDR3nt: TGTGCCAGCAGGGGAGGACAGAACCAAGAGACCCAGTACTTC
CDR3aa: CASRGGQNQETQYF
abundance: -
d_gene: -
j_gene: TRBJ2-5
v_gene: TRBV6-6

CDR3nt: TGTGCCAGCAGTCCAGGGGACTTCTACGAGCAGTACTTC
CDR3aa: CASSPGDFYEQYF
abundance: few
d_gene: -
j_gene: TRBJ2-7
v_gene: TRBV5-6

CDR3nt: TGTGCCAGCAGCTTGGAGCGGACTAGCGGGAACACCCAGTACTTC
CDR3aa: CASSLERTSGNTQYF
abundance: many
d_gene: TRBD2
j_gene: TRBJ2-7
v_gene: TRBV5-4

CDR3nt: TGCGCCAGCAGTCGCGGCGGGGACGGGAACACTGAAGCTTTCTTT
CDR3aa: CASSRGGDGNTEAFF
abundance: many
d_gene: -
j_gene: TRBJ1-1
v_gene: TRBV4-1

CDR3nt: TGTGCCAGTAGTAGTAAGCTCGACACCGGGGAGCTGTTTTTT
CDR3aa: CASSSKLDTGELFF
abundance: many
d_gene: -
j_gene: TRBJ2-2
v_gene: TRBV19

CDR3nt: TGTGCCATCAGGCCCGGACTAGCGGGGCTCCAAGAGACCCAGTACTTC
CDR3aa: CAIRPGLAGLQETQYF
abundance: -
d_gene: TRBD2
j_gene: TRBJ2-5
v_gene: TRBV10-3

CDR3nt: TGCGCCAGCCGGACAGGGGGCTCCTACAATGAGCAGTTCTTC
CDR3aa: CASRTGGSYNEQFF
abundance: many
d_gene: TRBD1
j_gene: TRBJ2-1
v_gene: TRBV5-1

CDR3nt: TGTGCCAGCAGTTTAACAGGGTGGGATCAAGAGACCCAGTACTTC
CDR3aa: CASSLTGWDQETQYF
abundance: -
d_gene: -
j_gene: TRBJ2-5
v_gene: TRBV28

CDR3nt: TGTGCCAGCAGCACCTCCGGGACTAGAGGAGATACGCAGTATTTT
CDR3aa: CASSTSGTRGDTQYF
abundance: -
d_gene: TRBD2
j_gene: TRBJ2-3
v_gene: TRBV7-3

CDR3nt: TGTGCCAGCAGCTTAAGGAGCAAGGCATCCTACAATGAGCAGTTCTTC
CDR3aa: CASSLRSKASYNEQFF
abundance: few
d_gene: -
j_gene: TRBJ2-1
v_gene: TRBV7-4

CDR3nt: TGCAGCGTTGAATGGTCGACAGGGGGCCCGTTTGACACTGAAGCTTTCTTT
CDR3aa: CSVEWSTGGPFDTEAFF
abundance: many
d_gene: TRBD1
j_gene: TRBJ1-1
v_gene: TRBV29-1

CDR3nt: TGTGCCAGCAGTTTGAGGGTATCGGGACTCCGGGGCCAAGAGACCCAGTACTTC
CDR3aa: CASSLRVSGLRGQETQYF
abundance: -
d_gene: -
j_gene: TRBJ2-5
v_gene: TRBV28

CDR3nt: TGCGCCAGCAGCTCCGGGATCTCGGGCAATCAGCCCCAGCATTTT
CDR3aa: CASSSGISGNQPQHF
abundance: many
d_gene: -
j_gene: TRBJ1-5
v_gene: TRBV5-1

CDR3nt: TGTGCCAGCAGCCCCAGACAGATGATGAACACTGAAGCTTTCTTT
CDR3aa: CASSPRQMMNTEAFF
abundance: -
d_gene: -
j_gene: TRBJ1-1
v_gene: TRBV11-2

CDR3nt: TGTGCCAGCAGTTTATCGCCGCTAGCGGGAAAAAACACCGGGGAGCTGTTTTTT
CDR3aa: CASSLSPLAGKNTGELFF
abundance: few
d_gene: TRBD2
j_gene: TRBJ2-2
v_gene: TRBV28

CDR3nt: TGTGCCAGCAGTACCGGACTAGCGAGTAGCACAGATACGCAGTATTTT
CDR3aa: CASSTGLASSTDTQYF
abundance: many
d_gene: TRBD2
j_gene: TRBJ2-3
v_gene: TRBV25-1

CDR3nt: TGTGCCAGCAGCTTGGATTCCAGGGGTTCGGACGAGCAGTACTTC
CDR3aa: CASSLDSRGSDEQYF
abundance: many
d_gene: -
j_gene: TRBJ2-7
v_gene: TRBV11-3

CDR3nt: TGTGCCAGCAGCTCACCGACAGGTTCACCTGAAGCTTTCTTT
CDR3aa: CASSSPTGSPEAFF
abundance: many
d_gene: -
j_gene: TRBJ1-1
v_gene: TRBV7-2

CDR3nt: TGTGCCAGCAGCCTCCTCAACGAGCAGTACTTC
CDR3aa: CASSLLNEQYF
abundance: few
d_gene: -
j_gene: TRBJ2-7
v_gene: TRBV14

CDR3nt: TGTGCCAGCAGGAGCCCCACCGGAGGCTACACCTTC
CDR3aa: CASRSPTGGYTF
abundance: -
d_gene: -
j_gene: TRBJ1-2
v_gene: TRBV28

CDR3nt: TGTGCCAGCAGACCAGATATAGCGGGAGCCAGCACAGATACGCAGTATTTT
CDR3aa: CASRPDIAGASTDTQYF
abundance: many
d_gene: TRBD2
j_gene: TRBJ2-3
v_gene: TRBV7-2

CDR3nt: TGTGCCAGCAGTTTGGGCCAGGAAAGTACCTATGGCTACACCTTC
CDR3aa: CASSLGQESTYGYTF
abundance: few
d_gene: -
j_gene: TRBJ1-2
v_gene: TRBV28

CDR3nt: TGTGCCAGCAGCCCCATGAAATTCTCCTACGAGCAGTACTTC
CDR3aa: CASSPMKFSYEQYF
abundance: many
d_gene: -
j_gene: TRBJ2-7
v_gene: TRBV7-2

CDR3nt: TGTGCCAGCAGCCAAGAAATAGGCCAAAGCAATCAGCCCCAGCATTTT
CDR3aa: CASSQEIGQSNQPQHF
abundance: -
d_gene: -
j_gene: TRBJ1-5
v_gene: TRBV4-2

CDR3nt: TGTGCCAGCACCTCTTATTACACCGGGGAGCTGTTTTTT
CDR3aa: CASTSYYTGELFF
abundance: -
d_gene: -
j_gene: TRBJ2-2
v_gene: TRBV27

CDR3nt: TGTGCCAGCAGCCGACAGGGGGCCGGGGAGCTGTTTTTT
CDR3aa: CASSRQGAGELFF
abundance: many
d_gene: TRBD1
j_gene: TRBJ2-2
v_gene: TRBV6-2/TRBV6-3

CDR3nt: TGTGCCAGCAGCACCCGGACAGGGGCCACCTACGAGCAGTACTTC
CDR3aa: CASSTRTGATYEQYF
abundance: many
d_gene: TRBD1
j_gene: TRBJ2-7
v_gene: TRBV7-9

CDR3nt: TGCAGTGTTAGGACAGGGGCAAACACTGAAGCTTTCTTT
CDR3aa: CSVRTGANTEAFF
abundance: -
d_gene: TRBD1
j_gene: TRBJ1-1
v_gene: TRBV20-1

CDR3nt: TGTGCCAGCTCTGAGGGTGTCTCCTACAATGAGCAGTTCTTC
CDR3aa: CASSEGVSYNEQFF
abundance: many
d_gene: -
j_gene: TRBJ2-1
v_gene: TRBV28

CDR3nt: TGTGCCAGCAGTCCTACTAGCGTCACCGGGGAGCTGTTTTTT
CDR3aa: CASSPTSVTGELFF
abundance: many
d_gene: TRBD2
j_gene: TRBJ2-2
v_gene: TRBV2

CDR3nt: TGTGCCAGCAGCTCTAGGCTGCGTTCAGCCTCGTACTCCTACGAGCAGTACTTC
CDR3aa: CASSSRLRSASYSYEQYF
abundance: many
d_gene: -
j_gene: TRBJ2-7
v_gene: TRBV7-2

CDR3nt: TGTGCCAGTAGTTCCGGGACAGGAGTCAATCAGCCCCAGCATTTT
CDR3aa: CASSSGTGVNQPQHF
abundance: -
d_gene: TRBD1
j_gene: TRBJ1-5
v_gene: TRBV19

CDR3nt: TGTGCCAGCAGCTTGGGGGGAGGGACGAACACTGAAGCTTTCTTT
CDR3aa: CASSLGGGTNTEAFF
abundance: few
d_gene: -
j_gene: TRBJ1-1
v_gene: TRBV5-6

CDR3nt: TGCGCCAGCAGCTTGCTTATGGGACAGGGAGGGGATGGGGCCAACGTCCTGACTTTC
CDR3aa: CASSLLMGQGGDGANVLTF
abundance: few
d_gene: TRBD1
j_gene: TRBJ2-6
v_gene: TRBV5-1

CDR3nt: TGTGCCAGCAGCTTAGTTTGGGTGGCAGATAATGAAAAACTGTTTTTT
CDR3aa: CASSLVWVADNEKLFF
abundance: many
d_gene: -
j_gene: TRBJ1-4
v_gene: TRBV7-8

CDR3nt: TGTGCCAGCAGTACCCCTACCGGGAGGGGTACAGATACGCAGTATTTT
CDR3aa: CASSTPTGRGTDTQYF
abundance: -
d_gene: TRBD2
j_gene: TRBJ2-3
v_gene: TRBV7-2

CDR3nt: TGTGCCTGGATGAACGAAAAACTGTTTTTT
CDR3aa: CAWMNEKLFF
abundance: -
d_gene: -
j_gene: TRBJ1-4
v_gene: TRBV30

CDR3nt: TGTGCCAGCAGCCAAGCCCTGAACACTGAAGCTTTCTTT
CDR3aa: CASSQALNTEAFF
abundance: many
d_gene: -
j_gene: TRBJ1-1
v_gene: TRBV7-2

CDR3nt: TGTGCCAGCAGTGCCAAAGGGGGTTCTCAGCATTTT
CDR3aa: CASSAKGGSQHF
abundance: few
d_gene: -
j_gene: TRBJ1-5
v_gene: TRBV12-3/TRBV12-4

CDR3nt: TGTGCCAGCAGCTTAAGCGGGTGGGAAGAGGCGGATGGCTACACCTTC
CDR3aa: CASSLSGWEEADGYTF
abundance: few
d_gene: -
j_gene: TRBJ1-2
v_gene: TRBV7-3

CDR3nt: TGTGCCAGTCTCCGGGGCACCGGGGAGCTGTTTTTT
CDR3aa: CASLRGTGELFF
abundance: many
d_gene: -
j_gene: TRBJ2-2
v_gene: TRBV28